The 5 T cell receptor beta chains below all came from one sample that was sequenced in a study of graft-versus-host responses after intestinal transplantation. Profiling relied on immunoSEQ multiplex PCR, and the TCRdb table lists in-frame clones only, not all of them. The sample has tens of thousands of clones, approximately 90% seen once. This specimen was PBMCs, taken roughly 120 days after intestinal transplantation. The source is a human patient who received an intestinal transplant, so some T cells may come from the graft donor.

The CDR3, as DNA: TGTGCCAGCTCACCCCGCGGGGGTACGCAGTATTTT. It is translated as CASSPRGGTQYF. This chain connects TRBV18 to TRBJ2-3; TRBD2 matches at 7 bases. Germline V gene lookup returns CDR1 KGHSH and CDR2 LQKENI. J gave up 8 bases and V 3 bases, and 2 bases lay outside the gene matches. The CDR3 extends over 12 amino acids.

The chain has TRBV4-2 and TRBJ1-5; D gene ambiguous. Trimming shortened V by 0 bases and J by 5 bases, and 8 bases separated the two germline ends. Germline lookup yields CDR1 LGHNA and CDR2 YNFKEQ. This CDR3 is 14 amino acids long. CDR3 sequence (DNA): TGTGCCAGCAGCCAAGAACCCTCCTATCAGCCCCAGCATTTT. It yields the protein CASSQEPSYQPQHF.

This clone was observed a single time. The chain links TRBV11-3 to TRBJ2-1, with D possibly matching TRBD2 (7 bases). V lost 5 bases to trimming and J lost 6 bases, with 20 bases between them. The CDR3 runs to 16 residues. Per germline, CDR1 SGHNT and CDR2 YENEEA. The CDR3 bases are TGTGCCAGCAGCCCAAAGGGGGGGGCTACTTCCAATGAGCAGTTCTTC. Encoded protein: CASSPKGGATSNEQFF.

This rearrangement joins TRBV5-8 to TRBJ2-3; 12 bases are a match to TRBD2. The CDR3 length is 17 residues. Germline lookup yields CDR1 SGHTS and CDR2 YDEGEE. Trimming at V came to 0 bases and at J to 4 bases, leaving 6 bases not matched to a gene. The CDR3 reads CASSLGVTSGSPDTQYF. CDR3 sequence (DNA): TGTGCCAGCAGCTTGGGGGTGACTAGCGGGAGCCCAGATACGCAGTATTTT.

J is TRBJ1-1 and V is TRBV6-5; maybe TRBD1 (5 bases). The V gene's germline CDR1 is MNHEY and CDR2 SVGAGI. With 2 bases removed from V and 1 base from J, the gap between germline ends came to 8 bases. The CDR3 consists of 14 residues. CDR3 nucleotide sequence: TGTGCCAGCAGTTACGGGGACCCGAACACTGAAGCTTTCTTT. It specifies CASSYGDPNTEAFF.